This entry lists 10 T cell receptor beta chains sequenced from one sample in a study of blood T cell repertoires in COVID-19. The method was immunoSEQ multiplex PCR; TCRdb's version includes in-frame clones alone and lacks a portion of them. This sample has under 100,000 clones, with around 87% found just once. What was sequenced was peripheral blood. The receptors were gathered from a human donor in a cohort sampled during active COVID-19.

The V and J genes are TRBV6-2 or TRBV6-3 and TRBJ1-5, with D possibly being TRBD1 (6 bases). Germline-derived CDR1 and CDR2 are MNHEY and SVGEGT. This CDR3 contains 14 residues. V was trimmed by 6 bases and J by 3 bases, leaving 12 bases between them. The CDR3 here is CASSSTGTNQPQHF. CDR3 DNA: TGTGCCAGCAGCTCCACAGGGACCAATCAGCCCCAGCATTTT.

The J gene is TRBJ1-2, the V gene TRBV30, with TRBD1 identical over 8 bases. CDR1 GTSNPN and CDR2 SVGIG come from the germline V gene (reference sequence). This CDR3 is built from 14 residues. With 2 bases clipped from V and 4 bases from J, the junction kept 6 bases outside the gene matches. DNA of the CDR3: TGTGCCTGGAGTCGGACAGGGCTAGTCTATGGCTACACCTTC. Encoded protein: CAWSRTGLVYGYTF.

This clone came up once. This chain joins TRBV3-1 (or the pseudogene TRBV3-2) and TRBJ1-5; D not resolved. Germline V gene lookup returns CDR1 LGHDT and CDR2 YNNKEL (reference sequence). V lost 4 bases to trimming and J lost 2 bases, with 15 bases between them. The CDR3 has 16 amino acids. The CDR3: CASSPGYSRGNQPQHF. The DNA of the CDR3 is TGTGCCAGCAGCCCCGGTTATTCAAGAGGCAATCAGCCCCAGCATTTT.

The genes are TRBV2 and TRBJ1-4; 7 nucleotides match TRBD1. In germline, CDR1 is SNHLY, CDR2 FYNNEI. This CDR3 region has 14 residues. Trimming took 6 bases from V and 8 from J; bases not matched to a gene: 9. CDR3 nucleotide sequence: TGTGCCAGCAGCCTAAACAGGGGTGGGGAAAAACTGTTTTTT. The encoded protein is CASSLNRGGEKLFF.

This rearrangement joins TRBV19 to TRBJ1-1; D is ambiguous. Germline-derived CDR1 and CDR2 are LNHDA and SQIVND (reference sequence). V was clipped by 5 bases and J by 3 bases, with 10 bases between them. The length of the CDR3 is 13 residues. CDR3 region: CASSRSADTEAFF. CDR3 in DNA: TGTGCCAGTAGTCGGTCGGCGGACACTGAAGCTTTCTTT.

The chain couples TRBV6-1 to TRBJ2-3; maybe TRBD2 (5 bases). Germline assignment: CDR1 MNHNS and CDR2 SASEGT. Trimming left V 3 bases short and J 0 bases short, with 13 bases between. The CDR3 totals 16 residues. As DNA, the CDR3 is TGTGCCAGCAGTGATTTGCTAGCCTCTAGCACAGATACGCAGTATTTT. It yields the protein CASSDLLASSTDTQYF.

The V call is TRBV27, the J call TRBJ1-2; the D is unclear. Germline V lookup: CDR1 MNHEY, CDR2 SMNVEV (reference sequence). CDR3 length equals 13 residues. V lost 0 bases, J lost 8 bases, and 10 bases lay in between. CDR3 sequence reads: CASSLSGRGGYTF. Written as DNA, the CDR3 is TGTGCCAGCAGTTTATCAGGGCGCGGGGGCTACACCTTC.

The chain uses TRBV5-6 and TRBJ2-1, with TRBD2 matching 8 bases. Trimming at V came to 4 bases and at J to 4 bases, leaving 4 bases not matched to a gene. The CDR3 loop spans 14 amino acids. The germline V gene has CDR1 SGHDT and CDR2 YYEEEE. This CDR3 is CASSPAGAYNEQFF. CDR3 DNA sequence: TGTGCCAGCAGCCCAGCGGGGGCGTACAATGAGCAGTTCTTC. Full variable domain (rest looked up from reference TRBV5-6 and TRBJ2-1): DAGVTQSPTHLIKTRGQQVTLRCSPKSGHDTVSWYQQALGQGPQFIFQYYEEEERQRGNFPDRFSGHQFPNYSSELNVNALLLGDSALYLCASSPAGAYNEQFFGPGTRLTVL.

The J gene is TRBJ1-2, the V gene TRBV18; D is unclear. Germline loops: CDR1 KGHSH, CDR2 LQKENI. The CDR3 has 13 residues. V was shortened by 2 bases and J by 9 bases, with 13 bases between the two germline ends. The CDR3 reads CASSPSDTRSYTF. The CDR3 DNA reads as TGTGCCAGCTCACCAAGTGATACTCGTAGCTACACCTTC.

This clone has a single count. This chain uses TRBV9 with TRBJ2-2, with 11 bases matching TRBD2. V lost 0 bases, J lost 8 bases, and 6 bases stayed unmatched. This CDR3 region has 16 residues. From germline, CDR1 is SGDLS and CDR2 YYNGEE. CDR3 region: CASSVAGSGGAGELFF. Written as DNA, the CDR3 is TGTGCCAGCAGCGTAGCCGGTAGCGGGGGGGCAGGGGAGCTGTTTTTT.